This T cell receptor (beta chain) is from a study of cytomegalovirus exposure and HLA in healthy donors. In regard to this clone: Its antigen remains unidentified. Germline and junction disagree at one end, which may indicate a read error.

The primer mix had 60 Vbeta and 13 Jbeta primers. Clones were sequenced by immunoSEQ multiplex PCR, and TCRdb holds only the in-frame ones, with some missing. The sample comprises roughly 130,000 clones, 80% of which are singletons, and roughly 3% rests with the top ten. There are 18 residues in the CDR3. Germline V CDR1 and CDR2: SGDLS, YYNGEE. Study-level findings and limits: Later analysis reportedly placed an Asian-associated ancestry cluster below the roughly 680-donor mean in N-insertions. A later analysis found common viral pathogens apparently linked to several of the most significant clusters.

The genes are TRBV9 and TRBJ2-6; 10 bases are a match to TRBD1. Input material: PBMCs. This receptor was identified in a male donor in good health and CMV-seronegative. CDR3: CASSAPRDRGSGANGLTF. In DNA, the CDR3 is TGTGCCAGCAGCGCCCCCCGGGACAGGGGCTCTGGGGCCAACGGCCTGACTTTC. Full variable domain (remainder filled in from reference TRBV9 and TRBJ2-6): DSGVTQTPKHLITATGQRVTLRCSPRSGDLSVYWYQQSLDQGLQFLIQYYNGEERAKGNILERFSAQQFPDLHSELNLSSLELGDSALYFCASSAPRDRGSGANGLTFGAGSRLTVL.